This passage covers 13 T cell receptor beta chains from one sample sequenced in a study of early stage breast cancer tumors. This table comes from immunoSEQ multiplex PCR, and its TCRdb copy is limited to in-frame clones, with some not included. The data hold under 8,500 clones, with approximately 66% observed a single time. The sequenced sample was normal breast tissue next to the tumor. The receptors were sampled from a person aged 45 to 59 with breast cancer.

This chain links TRBV2 with TRBJ2-3; D uncertain. V was cut by 2 bases and J by 4 bases, with 7 bases left in between. The CDR3 consists of 13 residues. Germline values: CDR1 SNHLY, CDR2 FYNNEI. In DNA form, the CDR3 reads TGTGCCAGCAGTGAATTTGCTGCAGATACGCAGTATTTT. Encoded protein: CASSEFAADTQYF.

The rearrangement links TRBV6-6 to TRBJ2-1; D is ambiguous. The germline gives CDR1 MNHNY, CDR2 SVGAGI (reference sequence). Trimming took 0 bases from V and 4 from J, leaving 4 bases between them. The CDR3 has 13 residues. CDR3 DNA sequence: TGTGCCAGCAGTTACTCGGGTTACAATGAGCAGTTCTTC. This translates into CASSYSGYNEQFF.

This clone was detected only once. This sequence joins TRBV2 and TRBJ1-4; D gene unclear. Per the germline V gene, CDR1 is SNHLY and CDR2 is FYNNEI. The CDR3 totals 14 residues. V lost 7 bases and J 0 bases, leaving 9 bases between the germline ends. CDR3 region: CASNEGTTNEKLFF. CDR3 nucleotide sequence: TGTGCCAGCAACGAGGGTACAACTAATGAAAAACTGTTTTTT.

The chain joins TRBV2 to TRBJ2-7, with D possibly matching TRBD1 (6 bases). Germline V gene data show CDR1 as SNHLY and CDR2 as FYNNEI. The CDR3 is made up of 13 amino acids. V was cut by 6 bases and J by 2 bases, with 11 bases left in between. This CDR3 reads CASRKGQTYEQYF. The CDR3 bases are TGTGCCAGCAGGAAAGGACAGACCTACGAGCAGTACTTC.

The chain is built from TRBV7-6 and TRBJ2-5, with 7 bases matching TRBD2. Germline V CDR1 and CDR2: SGHVS, FNYEAQ. V was clipped by 1 base and J by 4 bases; unmatched bases: 3. The CDR3 has 14 amino acids. The CDR3 nucleotides read TGTGCCAGCAGCTTAGGGGGACTACGAGAGACCCAGTACTTC. It codes for CASSLGGLRETQYF.

The chain links TRBV2 to TRBJ2-5; D ambiguous. V lost 0 bases to trimming and J lost 5 bases, with 10 bases between them. Germline values: CDR1 SNHLY, CDR2 FYNNEI. This CDR3 region has 14 residues. CDR3 in amino acids: CASSEALLGETQYF. CDR3 nucleotides: TGTGCCAGCAGTGAAGCGTTGCTGGGGGAGACCCAGTACTTC. Drawing the rest from reference TRBV2 and TRBJ2-5, the complete variable domain is EPEVTQTPSHQVTQMGQEVILRCVPISNHLYFYWYRQILGQKVEFLVSFYNNEISEKSEIFDDQFSVERPDGSNFTLKIRSTKLEDSAMYFCASSEALLGETQYFGPGTRLLVL.

The chain recombines TRBV7-8 with TRBJ2-7, with 12 bases lining up with TRBD2. CDR1 and CDR2 from the germline V gene are SGHVS and FQNEAQ. This CDR3 is built from 15 residues. With 5 bases clipped from V and 6 bases from J, the junction kept 8 bases outside the gene matches. The CDR3 loop is CASSPRLAGEVEQYF. CDR3 nucleotides: TGTGCCAGCAGCCCTCGACTAGCGGGAGAGGTCGAGCAGTACTTC.

The V call is TRBV7-9, the J call TRBJ1-1, with D maybe TRBD1 (5 bases). The CDR3 runs 14 residues. Germline CDR1 SEHNR, CDR2 FQNEAQ (reference sequence). The germline V and J ends were trimmed by 5 bases and 7 bases, with 17 bases remaining between them. CDR3 DNA: TGTGCCAGCAGCCGAGGCCCGGGGCGGGGTGAAGCTTTCTTT. It codes for CASSRGPGRGEAFF.

The chain uses TRBV6-1 and TRBJ1-1, with D uncertain. Trimming removed 2 bases from V and 1 base from J, with 8 bases in between. Germline V gives CDR1 MNHNS, CDR2 SASEGT. This CDR3 contains 14 residues. The CDR3 nucleotides are TGTGCCAGCAGTGAACTTGCGGGGAACACTGAAGCTTTCTTT. Protein: CASSELAGNTEAFF.

DNA of the CDR3: TGTGCCTCGAGACTAGCCTCCTACAATGAGCAGTTCTTC. It encodes CASRLASYNEQFF. The gene calls are TRBV30 and TRBJ2-1, with 7 bases identical to TRBD2. V shed 7 bases, J shed 0 bases, and the junction held 3 bases outside the gene matches. CDR3 length: 13 residues. CDR1 and CDR2 (germline): GTSNPN, SVGIG (reference sequence).

The chain employs TRBV2 and TRBJ1-3; D not resolved. The CDR3 is 18 residues long. Trimming left V 0 bases short and J 2 bases short, with 17 bases between. CDR1 SNHLY and CDR2 FYNNEI come from the germline V gene. The CDR3, as DNA: TGTGCCAGCAGTGAAGCGCTTCCGCAGGCCGCCGCTGGAAACACCATATATTTT. This encodes CASSEALPQAAAGNTIYF.

The count of this clone is one. J is TRBJ2-5 and V is TRBV5-6; D unresolved. The CDR3 runs to 13 residues. In germline, CDR1 is SGHDT, CDR2 YYEEEE. V lost 3 bases and J 0 bases, leaving 6 bases between the germline ends. The CDR3 DNA is TGTGCCAGCAGCTCCGACAACCAAGAGACCCAGTACTTC. It specifies CASSSDNQETQYF.

This chain joins TRBV4-1 and TRBJ2-1, with D hard to call. Germline CDR1 MGHRA, CDR2 YSYEKL. This CDR3 has 12 residues. V dropped 1 base and J dropped 9 bases, with 7 bases sitting between them. The CDR3 DNA reads as TGCGCCAGCAGCCAAGTGTCGGCTGAGCAGTTCTTC. Translated: CASSQVSAEQFF.